These 9 T cell receptor beta chains were sequenced from one sample in a study of shared clonotypes between healthy human individuals. The assay was immunoSEQ multiplex PCR, and TCRdb's table has in-frame clones only and misses some. In the table there are about 1 million clones, 60% to 80% of which are singletons. Sequencing input: memory CD4+ T cells sorted from blood. Subset described: CD45RA-negative fraction. Source of these receptors: a man younger than 35 in good health.

The V and J genes are TRBV7-2 and TRBJ2-1, with 11 nucleotides matching TRBD2. Germline V gives CDR1 SGHTA, CDR2 FQGNSA. Trimming cost V 1 base and J 7 bases; bases outside gene matches: 12. The length of the CDR3 is 18 residues. In DNA form, the CDR3 reads TGTGCCAGCAGCTTAGTAGCTAGCGGGGGGACCTTGGGGAATGAGCAGTTCTTC. Its protein is CASSLVASGGTLGNEQFF.

The chain has TRBV9 and TRBJ2-7; 7 bases are shared with TRBD2. This CDR3 comprises 14 residues. CDR1 SGDLS and CDR2 YYNGEE come from the germline V gene. Trimming at V came to 0 bases and at J to 10 bases, leaving 10 bases not matched to a gene. CDR3 sequence reads: CASSVGASGGFQYF. CDR3 bases: TGTGCCAGCAGCGTAGGGGCTAGCGGAGGATTCCAGTACTTC.

V usage is TRBV10-3 and J usage is TRBJ2-7; 7 nucleotides line up with TRBD2. Looked up from germline, CDR1 is ENHRY and CDR2 is SYGVKD. J was trimmed by 2 bases and V by 0 bases; bases with no gene match: 4. There are 15 residues in the CDR3. The CDR3 reads CAISESSGETYEQYF. As DNA, the CDR3 is TGTGCCATCAGTGAGTCAAGCGGGGAGACCTACGAGCAGTACTTC.

For this clone: One end of the junction does not line up with germline, which may come from a read error. The V gene is TRBV7-7, the J gene TRBJ2-1; perhaps TRBD2 as D (6 bases). Germline CDR1 and CDR2: SSHAT and FNYEAQ (reference sequence). The CDR3 runs to 14 residues. CDR3 bases: TGTGCTAGCAGTCGCGGGACGGAGGGGAATGAGCAGTTCTTC. Protein sequence: CASSRGTEGNEQFF.

This rearrangement joins TRBV9 to TRBJ2-2; no firm D call. V lost 6 bases to trimming and J lost 7 bases, with 13 bases between them. CDR3 length: 13 residues. The germline V gene encodes CDR1 SGDLS and CDR2 YYNGEE. The CDR3 is CASTTAWGGELFF. The CDR3 DNA follows: TGTGCCAGCACCACCGCTTGGGGCGGGGAGCTGTTTTTT.

The J gene is TRBJ2-5, the V gene TRBV6-4; 9 bases match TRBD1. Germline assignment: CDR1 MRHNA and CDR2 SNTAGT. This CDR3 has 16 amino acids. With V trimmed by 1 base and J by 4 bases, 7 bases remained unmatched. The CDR3 here is CASSDFLDRGSETQYF. Written as DNA, the CDR3 is TGTGCCAGCAGTGACTTCCTGGACAGGGGATCAGAGACCCAGTACTTC.

The rearrangement links TRBV5-1 to TRBJ2-1, with 13 bases matching TRBD2. The V and J ends lost 4 bases and 10 bases, in that order; junction bases with no gene match: 8. The germline CDR1 and CDR2 sequences are SGHRS and YFSETQ. CDR3 length: 15 amino acids. This CDR3 is CASSQGLAGRGEQFF. DNA of the CDR3: TGCGCCAGCAGCCAGGGACTAGCGGGGAGAGGGGAGCAGTTCTTC.

V and J are TRBV25-1 and TRBJ1-3; D unresolved. Per germline, CDR1 MGHDK and CDR2 SYGVNS. The V gene lost 4 bases and the J gene lost 3 bases, with 7 bases spanning the gap. The CDR3 totals 13 residues. This CDR3 reads CASSGVRGNTIYF. The CDR3 nucleotides read TGTGCCAGCAGTGGGGTGCGTGGAAACACCATATATTTT. The full variable domain, its missing parts supplied by reference TRBV25-1 and TRBJ1-3, is EADIYQTPRYLVIGTGKKITLECSQTMGHDKMYWYQQDPGMELHLIHYSYGVNSTEKGDLSSESTVSRIRTEHFPLTLESARPSHTSQYLCASSGVRGNTIYFGEGSWLTVV.

This clone was recorded at least ten times. This chain links TRBV6-6 with TRBJ2-7, with D hard to call. The CDR3 runs to 13 residues. The V gene's germline CDR1 is MNHNY and CDR2 SVGAGI (reference sequence). V was pared by 0 bases and J by 2 bases, with 5 bases between. Written as DNA, the CDR3 is TGTGCCAGCAGTTACTCGACGGCCTACGAGCAGTACTTC. Residues: CASSYSTAYEQYF.